This T cell receptor (beta chain) was retrieved from a study of CD8 T cells in Susac syndrome. Random hexamers served to reverse transcribe roughly 0.5 to 1 ug RNA. Across 54 Vbeta and 13 Jbeta, TCR beta CDR3 was amplified with immunoSEQ multiplex PCR. TCRdb fed the immunoSEQ multiplex PCR reads into MiXCR, producing one record per CDR3 protein. Among 120,000 or so distinct CDR3 sequences listed, around 96% were seen once. The germline V gene has CDR1 DFQATT and CDR2 SNEGSKA (reference sequence). This CDR3 comprises 14 residues. The V gene lost 5 bases and the J gene lost 1 base, with 15 bases spanning the gap. The sequenced target, TCR beta, came from blood CD8+ and CD4+ T cells. Fulfillment of recently defined diagnostic criteria for definite or probable disease was shown by the patients with Susac syndrome. TEMRA cells were enriched by FACS, and CD4+ and CD8+ T cells were negatively isolated.

The specimen sequenced was CD4+ T cells from PBMCs. The source is a human donor with Susac syndrome. The chain links TRBV20-1 to TRBJ2-7, with D possibly being TRBD1 (6 bases). The CDR3 DNA follows: TGCAGTGCTCGACAGGTTACTTCATCCTACGAGCAGTACTTC. This codes for CSARQVTSSYEQYF.